This T cell receptor (beta chain) came from a study of OX40 agonist ivuxolimab in advanced cancers. Study information: Clinicians treated patients with ivuxolimab, an agonistic anti-OX40 (CD134) antibody.

This CDR3 is 15 amino acids long. Germline V gene data show CDR1 as SGHRS and CDR2 as YFSETQ. With 1 base removed from V and 6 bases from J, the gap between germline ends came to 13 bases. TCRdb's copy holds only in-frame clones and misses some; the assay was immunoSEQ multiplex PCR. The table has 60,000 to 90,000 clones, 90% seen once. The genes are TRBV5-1 and TRBJ2-2, with D possibly matching TRBD2 (6 bases). The source is an adult with an advanced solid tumor such as melanoma, head and neck, liver or kidney cancer. This material consisted of CD4+ or CD8+ T cells sorted from blood, taken in a trial of the OX40 agonist ivuxolimab. The CDR3, as DNA: TGCGCCAGCAGCTTGTGGGGGGAGCGGTCCGGGGAGCTGTTTTTT. Residues: CASSLWGERSGELFF.